This T cell receptor beta chain was recorded in a study of blood T cell repertoires in COVID-19. About the research overall: The samples span acute and convalescent COVID-19 from the United States, Italy and Spain. The analysed material was cDNA or gDNA that came from T cells, B-cell-depleted T cells, or PBMCs.

CDR1 is MNHNY and CDR2 is SVGAGI in the germline V gene (reference sequence). CDR3 length: 15 residues. J was trimmed by 8 bases and V by 7 bases; bases with no gene match: 10. The authors' processing: By means of reference gene primer amplification, nucleated cell counts were estimated. Profiling relied on immunoSEQ multiplex PCR, and the TCRdb table lists in-frame clones only, not all of them. Clonal size and the V and J genes are those of that table, whereas D and trimming came from the DNA. The table shows about 100,000 clones, with around 90% occurring only once. This clonotype was obtained from a man aged 50 or older with acute or convalescent COVID-19. Sequencing was performed on peripheral blood. The chain has TRBV6-6 and TRBJ1-4; 10 nucleotides align to TRBD1. The CDR3 reads CASKETGGGREKLFF. Here the CDR3 DNA reads TGTGCCAGCAAAGAGACAGGGGGCGGAAGAGAAAAACTGTTTTTT.